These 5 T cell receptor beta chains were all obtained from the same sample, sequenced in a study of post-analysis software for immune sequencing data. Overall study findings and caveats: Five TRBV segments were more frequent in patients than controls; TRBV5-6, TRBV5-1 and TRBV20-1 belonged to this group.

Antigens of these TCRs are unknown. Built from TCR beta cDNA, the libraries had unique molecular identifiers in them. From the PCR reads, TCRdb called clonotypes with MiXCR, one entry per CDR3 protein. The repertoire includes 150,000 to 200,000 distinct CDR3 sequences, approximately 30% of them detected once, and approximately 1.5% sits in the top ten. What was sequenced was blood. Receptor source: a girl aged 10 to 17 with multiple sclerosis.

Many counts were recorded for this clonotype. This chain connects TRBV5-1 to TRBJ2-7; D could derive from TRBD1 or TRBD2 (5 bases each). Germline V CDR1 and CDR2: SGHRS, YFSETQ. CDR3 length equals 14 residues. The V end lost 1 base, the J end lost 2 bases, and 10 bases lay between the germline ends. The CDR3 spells CASSLTGTTYEQYF. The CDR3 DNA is TGCGCCAGCAGCTTGACGGGGACCACCTACGAGCAGTACTTC. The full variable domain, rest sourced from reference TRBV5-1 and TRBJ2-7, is KAGVTQTPRYLIKTRGQQVTLSCSPISGHRSVSWYQQTPGQGLQFLFEYFSETQRNKGNFPGRFSGRQFSNSRSEMNVSTLELGDSALYLCASSLTGTTYEQYFGPGTRLTVT.

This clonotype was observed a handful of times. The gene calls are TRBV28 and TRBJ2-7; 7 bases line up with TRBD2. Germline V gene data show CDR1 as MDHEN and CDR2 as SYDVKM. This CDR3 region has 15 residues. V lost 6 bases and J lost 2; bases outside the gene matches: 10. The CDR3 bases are TGTGCCAGCAGGACCACGGGGCGGGGGACCTACGAGCAGTACTTC. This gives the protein CASRTTGRGTYEQYF.

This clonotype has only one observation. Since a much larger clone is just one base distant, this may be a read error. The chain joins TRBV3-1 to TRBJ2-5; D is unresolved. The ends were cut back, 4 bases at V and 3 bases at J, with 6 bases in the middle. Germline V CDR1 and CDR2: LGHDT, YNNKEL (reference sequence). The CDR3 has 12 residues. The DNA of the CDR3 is TGTGCCAGCAGCCGAGTAAAAGAGACCCAGTACTTC. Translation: CASSRVKETQYF.

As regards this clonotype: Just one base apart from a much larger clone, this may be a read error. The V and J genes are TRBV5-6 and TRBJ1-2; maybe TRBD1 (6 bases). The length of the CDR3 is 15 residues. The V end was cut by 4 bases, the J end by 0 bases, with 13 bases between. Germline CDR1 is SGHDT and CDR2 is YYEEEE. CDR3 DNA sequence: TGTGCCAGCAGCCTCCGGGACACCTCTAACTATGGCTACACCTTC. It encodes CASSLRDTSNYGYTF.

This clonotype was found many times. CDR3 sequence (DNA): TGTGCCAGCAGCGTAGGGGGTAGCCCGGAGACCCAGTACTTC. This translates into CASSVGGSPETQYF. The chain carries TRBV9 and TRBJ2-5; D is ambiguous. The V gene lost 0 bases and the J gene lost 5 bases, with 11 bases spanning the gap. CDR1 and CDR2 from the germline V gene are SGDLS and YYNGEE. The CDR3 covers 14 residues.